This record covers a single TCR beta chain. CDR1 is SGHRS, CDR2 YFSETQ, per germline. The V and J ends lost 3 bases and 0 bases, in that order; junction bases with no gene match: 3. The CDR3 is 15 amino acids. The data were obtained in a study of cytomegalovirus exposure and HLA in healthy donors. It was with 60 Vbeta and 13 Jbeta primers that the PCR ran. The assay was immunoSEQ multiplex PCR, and TCRdb's table has in-frame clones only and misses some. The sample consists of approximately 130,000 clones, about 86% of them appearing once. The origin of this receptor is a woman aged 30 to 39 in good health and CMV-seronegative. The sequenced sample was PBMCs. The V call is TRBV5-1, the J call TRBJ2-3, with TRBD1 matching over 8 bases. CDR3 sequence: CASSWGTGSTDTQYF. In DNA form, the CDR3 reads TGCGCCAGCAGCTGGGGGACAGGTAGCACAGATACGCAGTATTTT.